This T cell receptor beta chain was documented in a study of human T cells and chemical hapten exposure. Overall study context: After 6 days, upper back 0.01% DPC patch tests were scored. Study outcomes and limitations: It was expanded TCRs that formed significantly more large CDR3 similarity clusters than controls did. Patch test score rose with PT1 expanded TCRs, significant at 8, 16, 32, not 4.

TCRdb analysed the RACE reads with MiXCR anew, one entry per CDR3 protein. This sample has tens of thousands of distinct CDR3 sequences, with under 13% found just once. This clonotype was recorded many times. The antigen is unknown. Regarding time point: patch test 2, 6 weeks after DPC sensitization. Sample treatment: therapeutic diphenylcyclopropenone sensitization with weekly scalp DPC. Trimming cost V 2 bases and J 5 bases; bases outside gene matches: 8. The CDR3 totals 15 residues. Per germline, CDR1 KGHSH and CDR2 LQKENI. Sequences were derived from whole blood, sampled in connection with sensitization to the hapten diphenylcyclopropenone (DPC). The clonotype originates from a woman in her fifties or sixties with alopecia areata. Some clones in this sample may be carry-over from other donors' samples. V is TRBV18 and J is TRBJ2-5; TRBD2 matches 7 bases. DNA for the CDR3: TGTGCCAGCTCACCAGTGACTAGCAGAGAGGAGACCCAGTACTTC. Its translation: CASSPVTSREETQYF.